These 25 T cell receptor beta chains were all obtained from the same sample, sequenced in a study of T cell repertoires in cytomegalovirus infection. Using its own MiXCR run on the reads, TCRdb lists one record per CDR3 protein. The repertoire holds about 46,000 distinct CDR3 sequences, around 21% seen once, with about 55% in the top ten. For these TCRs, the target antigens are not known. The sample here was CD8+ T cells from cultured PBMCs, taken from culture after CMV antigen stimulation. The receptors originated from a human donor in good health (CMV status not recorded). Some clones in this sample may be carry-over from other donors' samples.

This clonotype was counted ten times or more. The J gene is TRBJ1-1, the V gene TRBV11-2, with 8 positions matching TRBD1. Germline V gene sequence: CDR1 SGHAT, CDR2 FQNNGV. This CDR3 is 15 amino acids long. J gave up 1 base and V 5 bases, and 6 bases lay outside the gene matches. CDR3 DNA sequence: TGTGCCAGCAGCCGGACGACAGGGGAGAACACTGAAGCTTTCTTT. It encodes CASSRTTGENTEAFF. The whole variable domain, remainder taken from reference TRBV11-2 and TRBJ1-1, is EAGVAQSPRYKIIEKRQSVAFWCNPISGHATLYWYQQILGQGPKLLIQFQNNGVVDDSQLPKDRFSAERLKGVDSTLKIQPAKLEDSAVYLCASSRTTGENTEAFFGQGTRLTVV.

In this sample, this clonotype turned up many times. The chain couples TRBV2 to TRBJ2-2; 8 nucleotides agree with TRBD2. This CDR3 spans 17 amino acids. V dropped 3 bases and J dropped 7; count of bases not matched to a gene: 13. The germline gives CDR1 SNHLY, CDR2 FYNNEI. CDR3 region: CASSDSGSRGASGELFF. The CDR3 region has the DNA TGTGCCAGCAGTGATAGTGGATCGCGGGGGGCAAGCGGGGAGCTGTTTTTT.

CDR3 in amino acids: CASSLYSWDKKNSPLHF. In DNA form, the CDR3 reads TGTGCCAGCAGTTTATATTCATGGGACAAAAAAAATTCACCCCTCCACTTT. V usage is TRBV27 and J usage is TRBJ1-6; maybe TRBD1 (6 bases). The CDR3 has 17 residues. Germline CDR1 and CDR2: MNHEY and SMNVEV (reference sequence). V was clipped by 1 base and J by 7 bases, with 17 bases between them.

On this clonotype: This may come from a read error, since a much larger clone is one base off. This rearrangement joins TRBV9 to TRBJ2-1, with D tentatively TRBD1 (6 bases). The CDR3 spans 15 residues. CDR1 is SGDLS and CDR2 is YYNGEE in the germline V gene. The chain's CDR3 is CASIVGGALYNEQFF. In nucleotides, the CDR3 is TGTGCCAGCATCGTAGGGGGAGCCCTCTACAATGAGCAGTTCTTC.

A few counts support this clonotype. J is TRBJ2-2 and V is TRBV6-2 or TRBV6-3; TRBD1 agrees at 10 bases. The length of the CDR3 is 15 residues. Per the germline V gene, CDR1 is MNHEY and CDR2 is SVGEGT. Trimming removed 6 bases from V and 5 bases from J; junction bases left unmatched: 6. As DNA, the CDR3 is TGTGCCAGCAGGGGGACAGGGGCGACGACCGGGGAGCTGTTTTTT. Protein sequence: CASRGTGATTGELFF.

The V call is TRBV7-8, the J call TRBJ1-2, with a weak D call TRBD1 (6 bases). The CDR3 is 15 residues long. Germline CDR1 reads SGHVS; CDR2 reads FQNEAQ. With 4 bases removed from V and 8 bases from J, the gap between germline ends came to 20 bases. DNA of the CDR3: TGTGCCAGCAGCTCCAGCCTGGGGGGCGCAGAGGGCTACACCTTC. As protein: CASSSSLGGAEGYTF.

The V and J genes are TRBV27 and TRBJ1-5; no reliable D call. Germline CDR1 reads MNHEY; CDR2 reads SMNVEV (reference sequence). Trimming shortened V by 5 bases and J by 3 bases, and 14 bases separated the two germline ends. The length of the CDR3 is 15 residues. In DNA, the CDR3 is TGTGCCAGCAGTCCTGTGGCCCTTTCCAATCAGCCCCAGCATTTT. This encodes CASSPVALSNQPQHF.

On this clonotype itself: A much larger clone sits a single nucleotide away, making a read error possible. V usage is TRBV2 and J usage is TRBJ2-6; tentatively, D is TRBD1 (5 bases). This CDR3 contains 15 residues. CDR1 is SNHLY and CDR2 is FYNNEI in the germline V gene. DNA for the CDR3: TGTGCCAGCAGCCTTGGAGCCTCTGGGGCCAACGTCCCGACTTTC. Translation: CASSLGASGANVPTF.

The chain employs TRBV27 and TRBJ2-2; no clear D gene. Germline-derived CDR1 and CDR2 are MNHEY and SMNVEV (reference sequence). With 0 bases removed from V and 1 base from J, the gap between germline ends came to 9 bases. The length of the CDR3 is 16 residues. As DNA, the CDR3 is TGTGCCAGCAGTTTATCGAATCGGAAGAACACCGGGGAGCTGTTTTTT. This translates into CASSLSNRKNTGELFF.

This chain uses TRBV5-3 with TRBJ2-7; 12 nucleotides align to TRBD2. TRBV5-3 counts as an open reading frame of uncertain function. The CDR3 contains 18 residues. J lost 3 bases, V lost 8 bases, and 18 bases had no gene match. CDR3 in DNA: TGTGCCAGCAGCCCGCCCAACCCTAGCGGGAGGGCCATCTACGAGCAGTACTTC. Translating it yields CASSPPNPSGRAIYEQYF.

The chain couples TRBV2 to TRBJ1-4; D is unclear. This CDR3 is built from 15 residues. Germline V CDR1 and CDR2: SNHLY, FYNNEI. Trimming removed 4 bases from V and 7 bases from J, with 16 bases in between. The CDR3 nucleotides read TGTGCCAGCAGTGGTTCCAGTGGTACGGTTGAAAAACTGTTTTTT. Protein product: CASSGSSGTVEKLFF.

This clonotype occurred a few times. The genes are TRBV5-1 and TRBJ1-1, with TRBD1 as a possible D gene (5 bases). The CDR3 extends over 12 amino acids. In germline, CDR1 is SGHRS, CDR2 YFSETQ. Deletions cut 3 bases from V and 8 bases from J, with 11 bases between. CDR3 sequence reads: CASSSSGLEAFF. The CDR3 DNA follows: TGCGCCAGCAGCTCTTCAGGGTTGGAAGCTTTCTTT. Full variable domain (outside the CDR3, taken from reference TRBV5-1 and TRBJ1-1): KAGVTQTPRYLIKTRGQQVTLSCSPISGHRSVSWYQQTPGQGLQFLFEYFSETQRNKGNFPGRFSGRQFSNSRSEMNVSTLELGDSALYLCASSSSGLEAFFGQGTRLTVV.

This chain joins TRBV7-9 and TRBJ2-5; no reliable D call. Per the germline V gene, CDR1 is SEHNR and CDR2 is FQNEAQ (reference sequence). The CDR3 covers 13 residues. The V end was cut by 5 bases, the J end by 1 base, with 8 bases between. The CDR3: CASSPRSQETQYF. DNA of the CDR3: TGTGCCAGCAGCCCCCGGTCCCAAGAGACCCAGTACTTC.

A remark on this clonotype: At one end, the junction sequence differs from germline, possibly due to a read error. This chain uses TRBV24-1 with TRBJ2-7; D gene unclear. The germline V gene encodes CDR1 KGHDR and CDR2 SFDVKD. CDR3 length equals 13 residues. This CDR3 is CATRDSDVYEQYF. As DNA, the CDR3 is TGTGCCACCAGGGATTCGGACGTCTACGAGCAGTACTTC.

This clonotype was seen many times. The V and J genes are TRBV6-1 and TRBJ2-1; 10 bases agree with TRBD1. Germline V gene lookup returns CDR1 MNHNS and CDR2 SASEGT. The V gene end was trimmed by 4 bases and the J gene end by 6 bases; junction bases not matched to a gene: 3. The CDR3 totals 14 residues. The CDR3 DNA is TGTGCCAGCAGTGCTCGGACAGGGGGCAATGAGCAGTTCTTC. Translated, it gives CASSARTGGNEQFF.

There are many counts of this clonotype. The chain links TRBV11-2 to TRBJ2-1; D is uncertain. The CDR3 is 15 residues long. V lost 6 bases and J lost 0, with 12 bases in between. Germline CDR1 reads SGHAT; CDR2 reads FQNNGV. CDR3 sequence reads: CASRDLLSSYNEQFF. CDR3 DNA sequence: TGTGCCAGCAGAGACCTATTAAGCTCCTACAATGAGCAGTTCTTC.

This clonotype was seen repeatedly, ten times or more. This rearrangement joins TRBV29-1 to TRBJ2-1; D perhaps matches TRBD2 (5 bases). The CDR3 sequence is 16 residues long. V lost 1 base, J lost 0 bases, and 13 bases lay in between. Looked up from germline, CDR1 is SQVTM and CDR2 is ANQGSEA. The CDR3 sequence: CSVEGREGSSYNEQFF. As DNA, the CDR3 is TGCAGCGTTGAAGGGAGAGAGGGAAGCTCCTACAATGAGCAGTTCTTC.

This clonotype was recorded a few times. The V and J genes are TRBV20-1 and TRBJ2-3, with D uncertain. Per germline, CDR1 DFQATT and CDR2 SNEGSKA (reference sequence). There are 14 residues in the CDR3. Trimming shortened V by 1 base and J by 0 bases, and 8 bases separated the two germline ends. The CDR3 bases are TGCAGTGCTAGAGTCTACAAAAGCACAGATACGCAGTATTTT. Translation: CSARVYKSTDTQYF.

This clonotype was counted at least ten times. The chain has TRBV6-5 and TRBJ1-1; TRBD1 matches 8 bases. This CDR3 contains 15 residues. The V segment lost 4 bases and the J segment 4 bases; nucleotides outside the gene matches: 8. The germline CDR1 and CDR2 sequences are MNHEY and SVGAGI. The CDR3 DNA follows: TGTGCCAGCAGTTCTAACAGGGGGTCGACCACTGAAGCTTTCTTT. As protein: CASSSNRGSTTEAFF.

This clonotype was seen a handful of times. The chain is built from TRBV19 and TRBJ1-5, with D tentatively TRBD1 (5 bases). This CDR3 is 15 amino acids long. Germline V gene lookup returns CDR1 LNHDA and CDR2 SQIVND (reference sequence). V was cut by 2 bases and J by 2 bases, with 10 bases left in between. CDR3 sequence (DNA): TGTGCCAGTAGTATAAGGGGTGAGGGCAATCAGCCCCAGCATTTT. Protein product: CASSIRGEGNQPQHF.

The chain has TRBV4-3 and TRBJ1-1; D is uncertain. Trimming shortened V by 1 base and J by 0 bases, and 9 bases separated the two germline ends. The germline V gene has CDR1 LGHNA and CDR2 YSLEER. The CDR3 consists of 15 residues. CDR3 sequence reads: CASSQVRQLNTEAFF. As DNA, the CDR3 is TGCGCCAGCAGCCAAGTTAGGCAGTTGAACACTGAAGCTTTCTTT.

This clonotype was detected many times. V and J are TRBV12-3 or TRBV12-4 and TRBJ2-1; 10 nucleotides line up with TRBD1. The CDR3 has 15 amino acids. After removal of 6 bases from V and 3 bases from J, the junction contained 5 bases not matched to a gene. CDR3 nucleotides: TGTGCCAGCAGCCCGAGGACAGGGGGCTACAATGAGCAGTTCTTC. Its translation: CASSPRTGGYNEQFF.

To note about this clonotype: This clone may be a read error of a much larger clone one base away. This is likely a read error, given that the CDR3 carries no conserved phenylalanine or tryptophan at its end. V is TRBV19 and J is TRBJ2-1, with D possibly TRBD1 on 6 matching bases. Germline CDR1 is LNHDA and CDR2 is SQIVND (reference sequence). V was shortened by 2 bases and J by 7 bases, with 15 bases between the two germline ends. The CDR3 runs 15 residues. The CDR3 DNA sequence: TGTGCCAGTAGTATACCTGGGGGCATTATTAATGAGCAGTTCCTC. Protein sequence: CASSIPGGIINEQFL.

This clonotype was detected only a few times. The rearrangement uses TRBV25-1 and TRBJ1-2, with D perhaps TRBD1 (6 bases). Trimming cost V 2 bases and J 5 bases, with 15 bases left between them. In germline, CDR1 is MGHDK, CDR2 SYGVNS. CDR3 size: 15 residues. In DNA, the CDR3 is TGTGCCAGCAGTGAAGGGGGCCTTCCCAGATATGGCTACACCTTC. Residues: CASSEGGLPRYGYTF.

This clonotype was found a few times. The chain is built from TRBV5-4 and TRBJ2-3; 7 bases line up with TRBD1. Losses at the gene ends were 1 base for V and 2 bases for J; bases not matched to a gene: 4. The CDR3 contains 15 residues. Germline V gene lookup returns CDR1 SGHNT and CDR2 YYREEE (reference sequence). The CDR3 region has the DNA TGTGCCAGCAGCTTGCAGGGACAGATCACAGATACGCAGTATTTT. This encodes CASSLQGQITDTQYF.